This T cell receptor (beta chain) emerged from a study of beta chain features in type 1 diabetes (dated by TCRdb to the late 2010s). For the study in its entirety: Mean age, gender distribution, total cell number and subset yield did not differ between patients and healthy donors. Across all samples, fewer than 110,000,000 sorted cells were examined, and cell number per subset correlated strongly with RNA yield. In the study, recently diagnosed type 1 diabetes patients and matched healthy donors were compared on the TCRB repertoires of their sorted circulating CD4+ T cell subsets. Regulatory and stem cell-like memory subsets were obtained from only 8 patients and about 8 healthy donors, while naive and central memory subsets were obtained from all 30 or so donors.

Each donor gave one peripheral blood draw, approximately 0.11 L on average, collected into heparinised tubes. A BD FACSAria II was used to sort naive, central memory, regulatory and stem cell-like memory CD4+ T cells with a panel that included CD45RO, CCR7, CD25, CD127, CD95 and CD27. A purity above 95% was achieved for all sorted populations. PBMCs were isolated immediately by Lymphoprep density gradient centrifugation and stained directly without culture. So that batch effects would be minimized, each experiment stained and sorted samples in pairs, pairing one healthy donor with one patient. There are a few counts of this clone. Its cognate antigen has yet to be identified. No base-level quality is on record; no much larger clone is a single base apart. The germline V gene (reference sequence) supplies CDR1 SGHNT and CDR2 YYREEE. The CDR3 covers 17 residues, taking in both the cysteine and the phenylalanine. The entry retains the CDR3 DNA only, 51 bases that are in frame from base 1. V is cut by 0 bases and J by 3 bases, and the space between the germline ends is 19 bases.

The entire amount of isolated RNA was reverse transcribed using the High Capacity cDNA Reverse Transcription Kit, so the sequenced TCRB transcripts were expressed ones. Deep immunoSEQ sequencing was performed on naive, central memory and regulatory T cell samples, with an average of roughly 3.5 million total reads per sample. After sorted cells were lysed in RLT buffer, RNA was extracted with DNase-treated RNeasy Micro or Mini kits, with the choice depending on cell number. To prevent cross-contamination, each cell subset was processed individually, whereas patient and healthy donor samples were processed jointly. The immunoSEQ multiplex PCR was used to amplify TCRB sequences from cDNA, yielding 87-bp fragments that span the CDR3 region. The amplicons were sequenced using the Illumina HiSeq platform. The paper's data handling went like this. Synthetic template baselines were used to correct PCR bias computationally, reads within Hamming distance 2 were collapsed, and singletons that could not be merged were discarded. By aligning reads against IMGT, V, D and J genes, CDR3 length, and insertions or deletions at six rearrangement sites were assigned. Within each subset, clonotype counts were normalized to sorted cell number, after which true diversity and Gini coefficients were computed with the tcR R package. The overlap coefficient, calculated on TCRB nucleotide sequences, was used to quantify repertoire sharing. Out-of-frame TCRB sequences from naive cells were analyzed to stand in for the pre-selection repertoire. TCRdb provides this immuneACCESS table in a form limited to in-frame rearrangements. Some clones are lacking; in checked studies, under half of them reflect an unresolved V gene, and why the rest are absent is not known. That table supplies the V and J calls and clone size; D and trimming were determined from the DNA. In this sample the table shows over 350,000 clones, over 13% of which occur a single time. Roughly 0.017% of the sample goes to the ten largest clones.

General conclusions and limits of the study: Shorter templates might be favored by PCR, yet because patient and control samples were amplified and corrected together, any such skew would affect both groups equally. Because cDNA was sequenced instead of genomic DNA, highly expressing activated cells could be over-represented, though the groups showed no difference in activation or CD3 levels. Naive, central memory and regulatory TCRB repertoires appeared to be more alike among patients than among healthy donors. Because small numbers of individuals were included in the HLA sub-analyses, any influence of HLA type on TCRB rearrangement was left unresolved. A moderate but significant shortening of TCRB CDR3 length was observed in type 1 diabetes patients in all four CD4+ subsets. Fewer insertions and more nucleotide deletions at VDJ recombination sites were observed in patients with type 1 diabetes, implying thymic rearrangement abnormalities.

The sequence joins TRBV5-4 to TRBJ2-7, with TRBD2 perhaps the D gene, on 6 matching bases. Material for sequencing was naive CD4+ T cells from blood. Interpreted using the paper, the cell subset or site label stands for: true naive CD4+ T cells. The clonotype originates from a woman aged 18-29 years in good health. The encoded CDR3 is CASSLALLSGKGYEQYF. The base sequence is TGTGCCAGCAGCTTGGCCTTGCTTAGCGGAAAAGGCTACGAGCAGTACTTC.